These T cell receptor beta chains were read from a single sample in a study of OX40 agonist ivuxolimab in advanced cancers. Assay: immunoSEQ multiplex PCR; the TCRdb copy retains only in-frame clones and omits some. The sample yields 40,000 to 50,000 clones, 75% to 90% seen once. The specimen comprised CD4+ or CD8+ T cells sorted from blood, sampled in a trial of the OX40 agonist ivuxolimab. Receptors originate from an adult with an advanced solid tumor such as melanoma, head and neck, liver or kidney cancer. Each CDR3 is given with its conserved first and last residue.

CDR3 protein: CASSLMSDRGLGANVLTF
V gene: TRBV11-2
J gene: TRBJ2-6

CDR3 protein: CASAEGLNQPQHF
V gene: TRBV19
J gene: TRBJ1-5

CDR3 protein: CASSYSFEQYF
V gene: TRBV6-6
J gene: TRBJ2-7

CDR3 protein: CASSTTSGANQETQYF
V gene: TRBV27
J gene: TRBJ2-5

CDR3 protein: CATSERVGNQPQHF
V gene: TRBV15
J gene: TRBJ1-5

CDR3 protein: CASSASLSDRGSYEQYF
V gene: TRBV9
J gene: TRBJ2-7

CDR3 protein: CASSDGTSGVQFRGTQYF
V gene: TRBV6-1
J gene: TRBJ2-5

CDR3 protein: CASTFSRAADYGYTF
V gene: TRBV11-3
J gene: TRBJ1-2

CDR3 protein: CASSLVWDTEAFF
V gene: TRBV7-9
J gene: TRBJ1-1

CDR3 protein: CASYPGGREETQYF
V gene: TRBV28
J gene: TRBJ2-5

CDR3 protein: CSVETGGITGEQYF
V gene: TRBV29-1
J gene: TRBJ2-7

CDR3 protein: CASSDFLSGQTDQETQYF
V gene: TRBV6-1
J gene: TRBJ2-5

CDR3 protein: CAWSPTGGVTNYGYTF
V gene: TRBV30
J gene: TRBJ1-2

CDR3 protein: CASRRRDRGTGWGYTF
V gene: TRBV2
J gene: TRBJ1-2

CDR3 protein: CASSQVWGTRQPQHF
V gene: TRBV4-1
J gene: TRBJ1-5

CDR3 protein: CASSPGSRDEQFF
V gene: TRBV27
J gene: TRBJ2-1

CDR3 protein: CASSQTGGAETQYF
V gene: TRBV4-1
J gene: TRBJ2-5

CDR3 protein: CASSQDPTVNYGYTF
V gene: TRBV4-3
J gene: TRBJ1-2

CDR3 protein: CASSVEGYPGFYGYTF
V gene: TRBV9
J gene: TRBJ1-2

CDR3 protein: CASSLGGGNEYF
V gene: TRBV5-1
J gene: TRBJ2-7

CDR3 protein: CASSWEGAVTEAFF
V gene: TRBV5-1
J gene: TRBJ1-1

CDR3 protein: CASSLTGYTGELFF
V gene: TRBV7-3
J gene: TRBJ2-2

CDR3 protein: CASSQGTVEGFRNTEAFF
V gene: TRBV14
J gene: TRBJ1-1

CDR3 protein: CASSFQGSPNYGYTF
V gene: TRBV5-1
J gene: TRBJ1-2

CDR3 protein: CANGLAGGLTDTQYF
V gene: TRBV2
J gene: TRBJ2-3

CDR3 protein: CASSQGGRTRNEKLFF
V gene: TRBV4-3
J gene: TRBJ1-4

CDR3 protein: CASSLTLRQDDSNQPQHF
V gene: TRBV7-9
J gene: TRBJ1-5